Listed below are T cell receptor beta chains from one sample, sequenced in a study of response to subunit inactivated influenza vaccine. In TCRdb, the RT-PCR reads were re-called with MiXCR into one record per CDR3 protein. Of 400,000 to 650,000 distinct CDR3 sequences in the sample, roughly 7.9% were seen once. This specimen consisted of PBMCs from blood, obtained about 24 months after vaccination. These receptors originate from a man aged 50-75 years who received an inactivated influenza vaccine. Both conserved end residues are part of each CDR3. A D gene is named only where the DNA matches it firmly. Only some rows state a clone size, as once, few, many or a class for expanded clones.

abundance: .; j_gene: TRBJ2-3; v_gene: TRBV2; d_gene: .; CDR3nt: TGTGCCAGCAAGGGGGATGGAGATACGCAGTATTTT; CDR3aa: CASKGDGDTQYF
abundance: .; j_gene: TRBJ1-2; v_gene: TRBV29-1; d_gene: .; CDR3nt: TGCAGCGTTGCGGCAGGCCGGTATGGCTACACCTTC; CDR3aa: CSVAAGRYGYTF
abundance: few; j_gene: TRBJ2-7; v_gene: TRBV12-3/TRBV12-4; d_gene: .; CDR3nt: TGTGCCAGCAGCTCGCAGGGATCCCCCTCCTACGAGCAGTACTTC; CDR3aa: CASSSQGSPSYEQYF
abundance: few; j_gene: TRBJ1-2; v_gene: TRBV5-5; d_gene: .; CDR3nt: TGTGCCAGCAGTCTATCGCCAGGGACTACCCTCAGCTACACCTTC; CDR3aa: CASSLSPGTTLSYTF
abundance: few; j_gene: TRBJ2-7; v_gene: TRBV4-2; d_gene: TRBD2; CDR3nt: TGTGCCAGCAGCCAGCCGGGACTAGCGGGAGTTGTCTACGAGCAGTACTTC; CDR3aa: CASSQPGLAGVVYEQYF
abundance: .; j_gene: TRBJ2-5; v_gene: TRBV2; d_gene: .; CDR3nt: TGTGCCAGCAGTGAGACGGGGAGCCTGGGGGAGACCCAGTACTTC; CDR3aa: CASSETGSLGETQYF
abundance: many; j_gene: TRBJ2-1; v_gene: TRBV5-1; d_gene: TRBD2; CDR3nt: TGCGCCAGCAGCCAATCAGCGGGGGCGAGCTCCTACAATGAGCAGTTCTTC; CDR3aa: CASSQSAGASSYNEQFF
abundance: many; j_gene: TRBJ2-5; v_gene: TRBV20-1; d_gene: TRBD2; CDR3nt: TGCAGTGCTAGAGATAGCGGGGGGTCCCAAGAGACCCAGTACTTC; CDR3aa: CSARDSGGSQETQYF
abundance: many; j_gene: TRBJ2-3; v_gene: TRBV29-1; d_gene: .; CDR3nt: TGCAGCGTTGTAGGGGGGGTGGATACGCAGTATTTT; CDR3aa: CSVVGGVDTQYF
abundance: many; j_gene: TRBJ2-1; v_gene: TRBV7-2; d_gene: .; CDR3nt: TGTGCCAGCAGCTGGAGACGGCCCACTGACAATGAGCAGTTCTTC; CDR3aa: CASSWRRPTDNEQFF
abundance: many; j_gene: TRBJ2-5; v_gene: TRBV10-2; d_gene: TRBD2; CDR3nt: TGCGCCAGCACCCCCGGGACTAGCGGGATGGTCCAGTACTTC; CDR3aa: CASTPGTSGMVQYF
abundance: few; j_gene: TRBJ2-5; v_gene: TRBV29-1; d_gene: .; CDR3nt: TGCAGCGTTGAAGCCAAAAGGGGACAAGAGACCCAGTACTTC; CDR3aa: CSVEAKRGQETQYF
abundance: few; j_gene: TRBJ2-2; v_gene: TRBV24-1; d_gene: TRBD1; CDR3nt: TGTGCCACGGAAGACAGGGGTCGTTACACCGGGGAGCTGTTTTTT; CDR3aa: CATEDRGRYTGELFF
abundance: .; j_gene: TRBJ2-7; v_gene: TRBV29-1; d_gene: .; CDR3nt: TGCAGCGTTGAACGGGTGAACAGCCTCGAGCAGTACTTC; CDR3aa: CSVERVNSLEQYF
abundance: many; j_gene: TRBJ2-3; v_gene: TRBV10-3; d_gene: TRBD2; CDR3nt: TGTGCCATCAGTGAGAGCGGGGGGAGCACAGATACGCAGTATTTT; CDR3aa: CAISESGGSTDTQYF
abundance: .; j_gene: TRBJ2-6; v_gene: TRBV12-3/TRBV12-4; d_gene: .; CDR3nt: TGTGCCAGCTCTCAGGCTGGGGCCAACGTCCTGACTTTC; CDR3aa: CASSQAGANVLTF
abundance: many; j_gene: TRBJ1-5; v_gene: TRBV29-1; d_gene: .; CDR3nt: TGCAGCGTTGATATCGGGGGCAATCAGCCCCAGCATTTT; CDR3aa: CSVDIGGNQPQHF
abundance: many; j_gene: TRBJ1-1; v_gene: TRBV6-2/TRBV6-3; d_gene: .; CDR3nt: TGTGCCGCATGGGGACCCATGGGGGTCACTGAAGCTTTCTTT; CDR3aa: CAAWGPMGVTEAFF
abundance: .; j_gene: TRBJ1-2; v_gene: TRBV6-5; d_gene: TRBD1; CDR3nt: TGTGCCAGCAGTTACCTAGCCGACAGGGCGGACTATGGCTACACCTTC; CDR3aa: CASSYLADRADYGYTF
abundance: few; j_gene: TRBJ1-5; v_gene: TRBV16; d_gene: .; CDR3nt: TGTGCCAGCAGCCAATCGAACAGGGTCGGCAATCAGCCCCAGCATTTT; CDR3aa: CASSQSNRVGNQPQHF
abundance: .; j_gene: TRBJ2-1; v_gene: TRBV10-3; d_gene: TRBD2; CDR3nt: TGTGCCATCAGTGAGTCTTCTAGCGGGACCTACAATGAGCAGTTCTTC; CDR3aa: CAISESSSGTYNEQFF
abundance: .; j_gene: TRBJ1-3; v_gene: TRBV9; d_gene: .; CDR3nt: TGTGCCAGCAGCCCAAGACTGAGCTCTGGAAACACCATATATTTT; CDR3aa: CASSPRLSSGNTIYF
abundance: many; j_gene: TRBJ1-6; v_gene: TRBV12-3/TRBV12-4; d_gene: .; CDR3nt: TGTGCCAGCACTACCACCGGATTTAATTCACCCCTCCACTTT; CDR3aa: CASTTTGFNSPLHF
abundance: few; j_gene: TRBJ2-5; v_gene: TRBV20-1; d_gene: .; CDR3nt: TGCAGTGCCCTTCGCGGAAGGGAGACCCAGTACTTC; CDR3aa: CSALRGRETQYF
abundance: many; j_gene: TRBJ2-3; v_gene: TRBV9; d_gene: .; CDR3nt: TGTGCCAGCAGCGTAGCCGGTGTGGTCGCAGATACGCAGTATTTT; CDR3aa: CASSVAGVVADTQYF
abundance: few; j_gene: TRBJ2-5; v_gene: TRBV12-3/TRBV12-4; d_gene: TRBD1; CDR3nt: TGTGCCAGCAGTTCAACCGGGACAGCTAAAAAAGAGACCCAGTACTTC; CDR3aa: CASSSTGTAKKETQYF
abundance: .; j_gene: TRBJ1-1; v_gene: TRBV9; d_gene: .; CDR3nt: TGTGCCAGCAGCGAGAAGACAGGTAAAATAAACACTGAAGCTTTCTTT; CDR3aa: CASSEKTGKINTEAFF
abundance: many; j_gene: TRBJ2-7; v_gene: TRBV20-1; d_gene: .; CDR3nt: TGCAGTGCTAGAGAGGGGCCAGGGCTGACCTACGAGCAGTACTTC; CDR3aa: CSAREGPGLTYEQYF
abundance: many; j_gene: TRBJ2-2; v_gene: TRBV11-2; d_gene: .; CDR3nt: TGTGCCAGCAGCTTATATGGGACGACCGGGGAGCTGTTTTTT; CDR3aa: CASSLYGTTGELFF
abundance: few; j_gene: TRBJ2-1; v_gene: TRBV29-1; d_gene: TRBD1; CDR3nt: TGCAGCGCCCGGACAGGGTCTAGCAATGAGCAGTTCTTC; CDR3aa: CSARTGSSNEQFF
abundance: few; j_gene: TRBJ1-1; v_gene: TRBV6-2/TRBV6-3; d_gene: .; CDR3nt: TGTGCCAGCAGGCAACAGGGTCCCACTGAAGCTTTCTTT; CDR3aa: CASRQQGPTEAFF
abundance: .; j_gene: TRBJ2-5; v_gene: TRBV20-1; d_gene: .; CDR3nt: TGCAGTGCTGGGACGTCGGAGACCCAGTACTTC; CDR3aa: CSAGTSETQYF
abundance: few; j_gene: TRBJ2-3; v_gene: TRBV7-2; d_gene: .; CDR3nt: TGTGCCAGCAGCCACAGGGACGAGGGAACAGATACGCAGTATTTT; CDR3aa: CASSHRDEGTDTQYF
abundance: many; j_gene: TRBJ1-3; v_gene: TRBV12-3/TRBV12-4; d_gene: .; CDR3nt: TGTGCCAGCAGCCTGGGGGGGGGTTCCGCTGGAAACACCATATATTTT; CDR3aa: CASSLGGGSAGNTIYF
abundance: .; j_gene: TRBJ1-4; v_gene: TRBV7-7; d_gene: .; CDR3nt: TGTGCTAGCAGCCCAGGGCTGGGCCCTAATGAAAAACTGTTTTTT; CDR3aa: CASSPGLGPNEKLFF
abundance: few; j_gene: TRBJ2-2; v_gene: TRBV5-4; d_gene: TRBD2; CDR3nt: TGTGCCAGCAGCTTGGCCGGGTTAGCGGGAGCCGGGGAGCTGTTTTTT; CDR3aa: CASSLAGLAGAGELFF
abundance: many; j_gene: TRBJ2-3; v_gene: TRBV5-1; d_gene: .; CDR3nt: TGCGCCAGCAGCTCCATTGGGGGACATACAGATACGCAGTATTTT; CDR3aa: CASSSIGGHTDTQYF
abundance: .; j_gene: TRBJ2-3; v_gene: TRBV29-1; d_gene: .; CDR3nt: TGCAGCGTTGAAGTGGGGTCGTGGGATACGCAGTATTTT; CDR3aa: CSVEVGSWDTQYF
abundance: few; j_gene: TRBJ2-5; v_gene: TRBV29-1; d_gene: .; CDR3nt: TGCAGCGTTGAAGATAGGAGGAGTGGGGAGACCCAGTACTTC; CDR3aa: CSVEDRRSGETQYF
abundance: many; j_gene: TRBJ2-1; v_gene: TRBV7-2; d_gene: .; CDR3nt: TGTGCCAGCAGCTCGGGGAACAGGGTAACGAATGAGCAGTTCTTC; CDR3aa: CASSSGNRVTNEQFF
abundance: .; j_gene: TRBJ2-2; v_gene: TRBV7-2; d_gene: .; CDR3nt: TGTGCCAGCAGCTTCAGGGGGGGGAACACCGGGGAGCTGTTTTTT; CDR3aa: CASSFRGGNTGELFF
abundance: many; j_gene: TRBJ1-1; v_gene: TRBV28; d_gene: .; CDR3nt: TGTGCCAGCAGCACCCAGGGGAATTTCCGGGCCCACACTGAAGCTTTCTTT; CDR3aa: CASSTQGNFRAHTEAFF
abundance: few; j_gene: TRBJ2-1; v_gene: TRBV5-1; d_gene: .; CDR3nt: TGCGCCAGCAGCTCCGGACGTTTACTCTACAATGAGCAGTTCTTC; CDR3aa: CASSSGRLLYNEQFF
abundance: many; j_gene: TRBJ1-1; v_gene: TRBV10-3; d_gene: TRBD1; CDR3nt: TGTGCCATCAGCAGACCGGGACAGGGGAACACTGAAGCTTTCTTT; CDR3aa: CAISRPGQGNTEAFF
abundance: many; j_gene: TRBJ2-7; v_gene: TRBV10-3; d_gene: .; CDR3nt: TGTGCCATCAGGAGAGCGGCGGCGGGCGAGCAGTACTTC; CDR3aa: CAIRRAAAGEQYF
abundance: .; j_gene: TRBJ2-1; v_gene: TRBV6-5; d_gene: .; CDR3nt: TGTGCCAGTCTAAAAATCAATGAGCAGTTCTTC; CDR3aa: CASLKINEQFF
abundance: few; j_gene: TRBJ2-1; v_gene: TRBV11-1; d_gene: TRBD2; CDR3nt: TGTGCCAGCAGCTCGTGGACTAGCGGGCACCGAAGCTCCTACAATGAGCAGTTCTTC; CDR3aa: CASSSWTSGHRSSYNEQFF
abundance: few; j_gene: TRBJ2-7; v_gene: TRBV5-5; d_gene: .; CDR3nt: TGTGCCAGCAGCTTGCAAGCGGATTACTACGAGCAGTACTTC; CDR3aa: CASSLQADYYEQYF
abundance: many; j_gene: TRBJ2-7; v_gene: TRBV3-1; d_gene: .; CDR3nt: TGTGCCAGCAGCCCGGAGGGGGCCTACGAGCAGTACTTC; CDR3aa: CASSPEGAYEQYF
abundance: .; j_gene: TRBJ1-5; v_gene: TRBV7-2; d_gene: .; CDR3nt: TGTGCCAGCAGCCCCTCAGGGACCAATCAGCCCCAGCATTTT; CDR3aa: CASSPSGTNQPQHF
abundance: .; j_gene: TRBJ1-2; v_gene: TRBV29-1; d_gene: TRBD1; CDR3nt: TGCAGCGTCACGACAGGGTACGGCTACACCTTC; CDR3aa: CSVTTGYGYTF
abundance: .; j_gene: TRBJ2-1; v_gene: TRBV6-1; d_gene: .; CDR3nt: TGTGCCAGCGCCCGTAGCTCCTACAATGAGCAGTTCTTC; CDR3aa: CASARSSYNEQFF
abundance: many; j_gene: TRBJ2-1; v_gene: TRBV7-9; d_gene: TRBD2; CDR3nt: TGTGCCAGCAGCTTCACTAGCGGGGGGCTCAATGAGCAGTTCTTC; CDR3aa: CASSFTSGGLNEQFF
abundance: many; j_gene: TRBJ1-2; v_gene: TRBV12-3/TRBV12-4; d_gene: .; CDR3nt: TGTGCCAGCAGTTCAGACAGGAACTATGGCTACACCTTC; CDR3aa: CASSSDRNYGYTF
abundance: .; j_gene: TRBJ1-5; v_gene: TRBV5-5; d_gene: .; CDR3nt: TGTGCCAGCAGCTTGGGACCGGGATCTACCCCCATGCCCCAGCATTTT; CDR3aa: CASSLGPGSTPMPQHF
abundance: many; j_gene: TRBJ1-3; v_gene: TRBV5-1; d_gene: .; CDR3nt: TGCGCCAGCAGCTCCCCAGGAAACACCATATATTTT; CDR3aa: CASSSPGNTIYF
abundance: .; j_gene: TRBJ2-7; v_gene: TRBV5-1; d_gene: .; CDR3nt: TGCGCCAGCCAGGCGGTCGCAGACTACGAGCAGTACTTC; CDR3aa: CASQAVADYEQYF
abundance: many; j_gene: TRBJ2-5; v_gene: TRBV5-1; d_gene: TRBD2; CDR3nt: TGCGCCAGCAGCTTGGACACTAGCGGGTTACAGACCCAGTACTTC; CDR3aa: CASSLDTSGLQTQYF
abundance: .; j_gene: TRBJ1-5; v_gene: TRBV28; d_gene: TRBD1; CDR3nt: TGTGCCAGCACAGCCGGGACAGGGGTTGACAATCAGCCCCAGCATTTT; CDR3aa: CASTAGTGVDNQPQHF